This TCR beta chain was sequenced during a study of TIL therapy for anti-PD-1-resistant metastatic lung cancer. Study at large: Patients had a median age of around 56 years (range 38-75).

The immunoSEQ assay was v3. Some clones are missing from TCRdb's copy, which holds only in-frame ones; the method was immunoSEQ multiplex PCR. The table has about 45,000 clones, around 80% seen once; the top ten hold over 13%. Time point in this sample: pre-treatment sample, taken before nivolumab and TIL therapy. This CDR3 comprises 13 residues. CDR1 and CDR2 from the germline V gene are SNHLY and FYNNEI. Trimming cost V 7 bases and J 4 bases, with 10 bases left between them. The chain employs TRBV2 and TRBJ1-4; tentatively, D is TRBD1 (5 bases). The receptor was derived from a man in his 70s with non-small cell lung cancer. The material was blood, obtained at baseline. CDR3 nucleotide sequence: TGTGCCAGCAAGTTACAGGTTAATGAAAAACTGTTTTTT. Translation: CASKLQVNEKLFF. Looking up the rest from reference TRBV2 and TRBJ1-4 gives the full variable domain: EPEVTQTPSHQVTQMGQEVILRCVPISNHLYFYWYRQILGQKVEFLVSFYNNEISEKSEIFDDQFSVERPDGSNFTLKIRSTKLEDSAMYFCASKLQVNEKLFFGSGTQLSVL.